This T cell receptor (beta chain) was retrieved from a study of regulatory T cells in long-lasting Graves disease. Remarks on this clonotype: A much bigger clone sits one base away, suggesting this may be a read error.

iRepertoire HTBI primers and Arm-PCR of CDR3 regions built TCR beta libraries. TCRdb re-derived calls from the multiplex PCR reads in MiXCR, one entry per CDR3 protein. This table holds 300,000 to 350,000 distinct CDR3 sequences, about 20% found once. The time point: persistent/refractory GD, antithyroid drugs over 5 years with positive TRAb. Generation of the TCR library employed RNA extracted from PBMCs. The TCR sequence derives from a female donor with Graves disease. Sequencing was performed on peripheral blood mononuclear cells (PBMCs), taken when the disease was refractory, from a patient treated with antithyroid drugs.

The CDR3 loop reads CASSFGTALFCEQYF. The CDR3 DNA is TGTGCCAGCAGTTTTGGGACAGCCCTTTTCTGCGAGCAGTACTTC. The chain uses TRBV12-3 or TRBV12-4 and TRBJ2-7; 7 bases map to TRBD1. CDR3 size: 15 residues. The V gene end was trimmed by 3 bases and the J gene end by 6 bases; junction bases not matched to a gene: 11.